Here is one T cell receptor beta chain with its context. This specimen comes from a study of blood T cell repertoires in COVID-19. Study-wide context: The United States, Italy and Spain provided the acute and convalescent COVID-19 samples.

Germline V lookup: CDR1 MNHNS, CDR2 SASEGT. V was trimmed by 2 bases and J by 7 bases, leaving 9 bases between them. This CDR3 is built from 13 residues. Clones were sequenced by immunoSEQ multiplex PCR, and TCRdb holds only the in-frame ones, with some missing. The sample records about 390,000 clones, about 90% being singletons. This receptor was obtained from a woman aged 55-70 years with COVID-19, enrolled during active disease. The sample was peripheral blood. The chain is built from TRBV6-1 and TRBJ2-1; tentative D call: TRBD1 (6 bases). The CDR3 protein is CASSELQGNEQFF. The CDR3 DNA reads as TGTGCCAGCAGTGAATTACAGGGAAATGAGCAGTTCTTC.